This T cell receptor (beta chain) emerged from a study of T cell repertoires in cytomegalovirus infection. Turning to the study itself: Evidence of both CMV infection and a matching HLA type came from public TCR beta signatures. Study-wide results and caveats: HLA-C-restricted CMV clonotypes gave the most frequent clonotype in two of eight donors.

Note on this clonotype: Its antigen is currently unknown. Compared with germline, one end of the junction differs, possibly owing to a read error.

TCRdb re-called the reads through MiXCR, storing one row per CDR3 protein. This table has a few hundred thousand distinct CDR3 sequences, under 45% appearing once. From germline, CDR1 is SGHDT and CDR2 YYEEEE. CDR3 length: 12 residues. This specimen was cultured PBMCs, taken from culture after CMV antigen stimulation. The chain couples TRBV5-6 to TRBJ2-1; D is uncertain. This sequence was found in a human donor in good health (CMV status not recorded). Some clones in this sample may be carry-over from other donors' samples. The CDR3 reads CASSFLPGEQFF. CDR3 coding DNA: TGTGCAAGCAGCTTCCTTCCTGGCGAGCAGTTCTTC.